The 28 T cell receptor beta chains presented below share a single source sample, sequenced in a study of T-cell memory formation after mild COVID-19. Using its own MiXCR run on the 5' RACE reads, TCRdb lists one record per CDR3 protein. The sample has more than 250,000 distinct CDR3 sequences; approximately 16% are singletons. The specimen was PBMCs or a T cell subset sorted from them (not recorded which). These receptor sequences come from a man between 18 and 29 years old who had mild COVID-19 (a few samples of this study predate the infection). Cell type and time point are not known.

V gene TRBV6-6 combines with J gene TRBJ1-6; tentative D call: TRBD1 (5 bases). V was cut by 10 bases and J by 8 bases, with 15 bases left in between. The CDR3 runs 13 residues. Germline V gives CDR1 MNHNY, CDR2 SVGAGI (reference sequence). CDR3 sequence reads: CATRTSGDSPLHF. The CDR3 DNA sequence: TGTGCCACCAGGACATCGGGGGATTCACCCCTCCACTTT.

Only a few counts were recorded for this clonotype. V and J are TRBV5-1 and TRBJ2-5; 8 bases map to TRBD2. J was trimmed by 3 bases and V by 3 bases; bases with no gene match: 7. The CDR3 is 15 residues long. Germline V lookup: CDR1 SGHRS, CDR2 YFSETQ. DNA for the CDR3: TGCGCCAGCAGCTCGGGGGGGACTCAGGAAGAGACCCAGTACTTC. Encoded protein: CASSSGGTQEETQYF.

This clonotype was seen more than once but under ten times. The chain has TRBV20-1 and TRBJ2-5; no firm D call. V lost 1 base to trimming and J lost 4 bases, with 10 bases between them. The CDR3 consists of 13 residues. Germline CDR1 reads DFQATT; CDR2 reads SNEGSKA (reference sequence). DNA for the CDR3: TGCAGTGCTAGAGCCGGGCGCGTAGAGACCCAGTACTTC. Translating gives CSARAGRVETQYF.

This clonotype occurred a few times. The chain is built from TRBV4-3 and TRBJ2-6, with 8 bases lining up with TRBD1. Germline V CDR1 and CDR2: LGHNA, YSLEER. This CDR3 comprises 18 residues. The junction had 11 bases not matched to a gene; V was cut back by 4 bases and J by 3 bases. CDR3 coding DNA: TGCGCCAGCAGCCCGCGGACAGGGCTATTGGGTGGGGCCAACGTCCTGACTTTC. It specifies CASSPRTGLLGGANVLTF.

This clonotype was seen only a few times. The gene calls are TRBV6-1 and TRBJ1-1; 8 positions agree with TRBD1. V trimming: 3 bases; J trimming: 10 bases; junction bases outside the gene matches: 7. Germline CDR1 MNHNS, CDR2 SASEGT. There are 13 residues in the CDR3. The DNA for the CDR3 is TGTGCCAGCAGTGAGACAGGGGCAAGGGTAGCTTTCTTT. Amino acid sequence: CASSETGARVAFF.

This chain connects TRBV5-1 to TRBJ2-2, with D perhaps matching TRBD1 (6 bases). The germline V gene encodes CDR1 SGHRS and CDR2 YFSETQ. This CDR3 has 14 amino acids. V was trimmed by 7 bases and J by 0 bases, leaving 10 bases between them. CDR3 bases: TGCGCCAGCCGAGGGACACCGAACACCGGGGAGCTGTTTTTT. It specifies CASRGTPNTGELFF.

J is TRBJ1-2 and V is TRBV27, with a tentative D call TRBD1 (5 bases). The V and J ends lost 5 bases and 8 bases respectively, with 15 bases between them. The length of the CDR3 is 13 residues. Germline V gene lookup returns CDR1 MNHEY and CDR2 SMNVEV (reference sequence). The CDR3 DNA reads TGTGCCAGCAGTCCCCAGGGCCTCGGGGGCTACACCTTC. This sequence encodes CASSPQGLGGYTF.

The gene calls are TRBV20-1 and TRBJ2-7; either TRBD1 or TRBD2 may fit D (5 bases each). The CDR3 is 13 residues long. V lost 4 bases, J lost 3 bases, and 13 bases lay in between. The V gene's germline CDR1 is DFQATT and CDR2 SNEGSKA (reference sequence). The CDR3, as DNA: TGCAGTGCTACCGGAGGCAGGGTCTACGAGCAGTACTTC. Translation: CSATGGRVYEQYF.

This clonotype has only a few counts. The rearrangement uses TRBV7-3 and TRBJ2-7; tentative D call: TRBD2 (5 bases). The germline V gene encodes CDR1 SGHTA and CDR2 FQGTGA. The CDR3 consists of 15 residues. The V gene lost 1 base and the J gene lost 2 bases, with 12 bases spanning the gap. CDR3 region: CASSLRRGSAYEQYF. CDR3 nucleotide sequence: TGTGCCAGCAGCTTAAGACGGGGTTCTGCCTACGAGCAGTACTTC.

This chain joins TRBV12-3 or TRBV12-4 and TRBJ2-3; D is unresolved. This CDR3 spans 14 amino acids. V was shortened by 6 bases and J by 3 bases, with 13 bases between the two germline ends. The CDR3 reads CASSWTTMTDTQYF. The CDR3 DNA sequence: TGTGCCAGCAGCTGGACCACCATGACAGATACGCAGTATTTT.

This clonotype was observed a handful of times. This chain connects TRBV23-1 to TRBJ1-5; no clear D gene. TRBV23-1 is sorted into the ORF group, with uncertain function. With 1 base removed from V and 4 bases from J, the gap between germline ends came to 8 bases. The CDR3 has 14 residues. The CDR3 nucleotides read TGCGCCAGCAGTCAATGGTGGCGAAATCAGCCCCAGCATTTT. It yields the protein CASSQWWRNQPQHF.

A few counts support this clonotype. The J gene is TRBJ1-2, the V gene TRBV20-1; D is unresolved. CDR3 size: 13 residues. Germline CDR1 DFQATT, CDR2 SNEGSKA (reference sequence). V dropped 5 bases and J dropped 6 bases, with 16 bases sitting between them. The CDR3 DNA reads TGCAGTGCTCAGGACCCCTTATGGGATGGCTACACCTTC. Its translation: CSAQDPLWDGYTF.

This clonotype was seen repeatedly, ten times or more. J is TRBJ2-1 and V is TRBV4-1; D is unclear. V shed 1 base and J shed 10 bases, with 14 bases lying between them. Germline-derived CDR1 and CDR2 are MGHRA and YSYEKL. The CDR3 length is 14 residues. CDR3: CASSQGPGAWEQFF. The CDR3 DNA follows: TGCGCCAGCAGCCAAGGCCCCGGTGCGTGGGAGCAGTTCTTC.

The CDR3 reads CASSAVDRGWTEAFF. The CDR3 region has the DNA TGTGCCAGCAGCGCCGTCGACAGGGGTTGGACTGAAGCTTTCTTT. This chain joins TRBV9 and TRBJ1-1; TRBD1 aligns across 8 bases. This CDR3 is 15 amino acids long. In germline, CDR1 is SGDLS, CDR2 YYNGEE. The J segment lost 5 bases and the V segment lost 3 bases, leaving 9 bases of the junction unmatched.

This clonotype has only a few counts. The chain employs TRBV5-1 and TRBJ1-1; D unclear. This CDR3 contains 12 residues. V was trimmed by 4 bases and J by 8 bases, leaving 12 bases between them. From germline, CDR1 is SGHRS and CDR2 YFSETQ. The CDR3: CASSKDLVEAFF. CDR3 coding DNA: TGCGCCAGCAGCAAGGACCTCGTAGAAGCTTTCTTT.

This clonotype was counted at least ten times. This sequence joins TRBV20-1 and TRBJ1-4; D unclear. This CDR3 contains 15 residues. V lost 0 bases, J lost 0 bases, and 8 bases lay in between. Germline V gene sequence: CDR1 DFQATT, CDR2 SNEGSKA (reference sequence). The CDR3 nucleotides read TGCAGTGCTAGAGAGAGATTAGCAACTAATGAAAAACTGTTTTTT. Translating it yields CSARERLATNEKLFF.

In its sample, this clonotype was seen a few times. The gene calls are TRBV15 and TRBJ1-6; D gene ambiguous. Germline lookup yields CDR1 LNHNV and CDR2 YYDKDF (reference sequence). V was cut by 1 base and J by 13 bases, with 8 bases left in between. The CDR3 length is 12 residues. The CDR3 spells CATSRVGRPLHF. The CDR3 nucleotides are TGTGCCACCAGCAGAGTGGGGAGGCCCCTCCACTTT.

The CDR3 protein is CASSPMGQGKETQYF. Here the CDR3 DNA reads TGTGCCAGCAGCCCGATGGGACAGGGTAAAGAGACCCAGTACTTC. J is TRBJ2-5 and V is TRBV7-3; 9 nucleotides align to TRBD1. J gave up 3 bases and V 5 bases, and 7 bases lay outside the gene matches. The CDR3 extends over 15 amino acids. Looked up from germline, CDR1 is SGHTA and CDR2 is FQGTGA. The whole variable domain, remainder taken from reference TRBV7-3 and TRBJ2-5, is GAGVSQTPSNKVTEKGKYVELRCDPISGHTALYWYRQSLGQGPEFLIYFQGTGAADDSGLPNDRFFAVRPEGSVSTLKIQRTERGDSAVYLCASSPMGQGKETQYFGPGTRLLVL.

The chain links TRBV21-1 to TRBJ1-3; TRBD1 was called by the table and not checked on the DNA. TRBV21-1 has pseudogene status. The CDR3 loop spans 18 amino acids. The CDR3 protein is CASSKYPGQNSSGNTIYF. The CDR3 nucleotides read TGTGCCAGCAGCAAATATCCGGGACAGAACTCCTCTGGAAACACCATATATTTT.

A note on this clonotype: It is likely a read error, because the conserved phenylalanine at the end of the CDR3 is missing. The chain couples TRBV10-3 to TRBJ1-2; possibly TRBD1 for D (5 bases). The CDR3 totals 20 residues. Germline values: CDR1 ENHRY, CDR2 SYGVKD. The V gene lost 11 bases and the J gene lost 2 bases, with 36 bases spanning the gap. In DNA form, the CDR3 reads TGTGCCCTTACACCCGGCGGAACAGGAGGAAGGAAGGAGGAGAACTATGGCTACACCCTC. Its protein product is CALTPGGTGGRKEENYGYTL.

The chain links TRBV7-9 to TRBJ1-2; 7 positions agree with TRBD1. The CDR3 runs 14 residues. CDR1 is SEHNR and CDR2 is FQNEAQ in the germline V gene (reference sequence). V lost 10 bases, J lost 8 bases, and 16 bases stayed unmatched. The CDR3 bases are TGTGCCACCACCCCGAGGGACAGTAGCGGAGGCTACACCTTC. This gives the protein CATTPRDSSGGYTF.

This clonotype came up a few times. The rearrangement uses TRBV6-6 and TRBJ1-3, with TRBD1 as a possible D gene (6 bases). Trimming stripped 6 bases from V and 0 bases from J, with 18 bases between. The CDR3 is 17 amino acids. Germline loops: CDR1 MNHNY, CDR2 SVGAGI (reference sequence). The CDR3 loop is CASSAPRGATSGNTIYF. In DNA, the CDR3 is TGTGCCAGCAGCGCCCCCCGGGGGGCCACCTCTGGAAACACCATATATTTT.

Many counts were recorded for this clonotype. This chain joins TRBV19 and TRBJ2-2, with D possibly being TRBD2 (5 bases). The CDR3 covers 13 residues. Germline V CDR1 and CDR2: LNHDA, SQIVND (reference sequence). With 8 bases removed from V and 2 bases from J, the gap between germline ends came to 9 bases. The CDR3 reads CASASPNTGELFF. The CDR3 DNA reads as TGTGCCAGTGCTAGCCCCAACACCGGGGAGCTGTTTTTT.

This clonotype appeared many times. The chain uses TRBV19 and TRBJ1-2; 9 positions match TRBD1. The CDR3 runs to 16 residues. Germline V gene lookup returns CDR1 LNHDA and CDR2 SQIVND (reference sequence). The junction had 15 bases not matched to a gene; V was cut back by 6 bases and J by 7 bases. The CDR3 region is CASRPGPGQGTGGYTF. CDR3 nucleotide sequence: TGTGCCAGTAGGCCCGGCCCGGGACAGGGTACGGGTGGCTACACCTTC.

This chain connects TRBV7-9 to TRBJ1-2, with 9 bases matching TRBD1. The trim removed 6 bases at V and 5 bases at J, leaving 13 bases unmatched. The CDR3 loop spans 16 amino acids. CDR1 is SEHNR and CDR2 is FQNEAQ in the germline V gene (reference sequence). The CDR3 DNA sequence: TGTGCCAGCAGTGTAATCCGTGGACAGGGGCCTTATGGCTACACCTTC. It yields the protein CASSVIRGQGPYGYTF.

This clonotype was seen repeatedly, ten times or more. The chain uses TRBV7-2 and TRBJ1-5; 8 nucleotides agree with TRBD1. Germline loops: CDR1 SGHTA, CDR2 FQGNSA. V dropped 1 base and J dropped 6; count of bases not matched to a gene: 11. This CDR3 contains 17 residues. As DNA, the CDR3 is TGTGCCAGCAGCTTAGTTCCAGGGACAGGTAGCGGTCAGCCCCAGCATTTT. It yields the protein CASSLVPGTGSGQPQHF.

V and J are TRBV20-1 and TRBJ1-6; maybe TRBD1 (5 bases). Trimming left V 1 base short and J 5 bases short, with 9 bases between. Germline CDR1 is DFQATT and CDR2 is SNEGSKA (reference sequence). This CDR3 has 14 residues. The CDR3 DNA sequence: TGCAGTGCTAGAGTGCAGGGAAATAATTCACCCCTCCACTTT. Protein: CSARVQGNNSPLHF.

The table lists this clonotype with many counts. The chain recombines TRBV29-1 with TRBJ2-1, with D possibly being TRBD1 or TRBD2 (5 bases each). The CDR3 length is 14 residues. Germline V lookup: CDR1 SQVTM, CDR2 ANQGSEA. Deletions cut 7 bases from V and 1 base from J, with 14 bases between. The CDR3 nucleotides read TGCAGCGGAACCGGGACCCCGTCCTACAATGAGCAGTTCTTC. As protein: CSGTGTPSYNEQFF.